This TCR beta chain was profiled in a study of blood T cell repertoires in COVID-19. The junction had 5 bases not matched to a gene; V was cut back by 0 bases and J by 5 bases. The CDR3 covers 15 residues. Germline V gives CDR1 LGHNA, CDR2 YSLEER. Assay used: immunoSEQ multiplex PCR; TCRdb lists only in-frame clones, some missing. Of around 260,000 clones in the sample, approximately 86% were seen once. Sequenced material: peripheral blood. The chain is built from TRBV4-3 and TRBJ2-5; 8 positions match TRBD2. The clonotype comes from a man between 40 and 49 years old who had recovered from COVID-19. The CDR3 DNA reads TGCGCCAGCAGCCAAGAACGGGGGGGCCGGGAGACCCAGTACTTC. This sequence encodes CASSQERGGRETQYF.